This T cell receptor (beta chain) came from a study of CD8 T cells in Susac syndrome. Overall study findings and caveats: Regarding the TCR sequencing and HLA analysis, the study admitted that a relatively small number of individuals were involved.

Reverse transcription used roughly 0.45 to 1 ug RNA and random hexamers. The method of amplification for TCR beta CDR3 was immunoSEQ multiplex PCR, covering 54 Vbeta and 13 Jbeta. Each CDR3 protein is one row after TCRdb ran MiXCR on the immunoSEQ multiplex PCR reads. The table lists about 120,000 distinct CDR3 sequences, approximately 91% of them singletons. Points on this clonotype: Its antigen is still unknown.

This CDR3 has 15 residues. V shed 0 bases and J shed 4 bases, with 10 bases lying between them. Germline V gene lookup returns CDR1 LNHNV and CDR2 YYDKDF (reference sequence). The study sequenced TCR beta in blood CD8+ and CD4+ T cells. The CD8+ and CD4+ T cells were isolated magnetically using a negative isolation approach, whereas the TEMRA cells were enriched by FACS. The source is a human donor in good health. V usage is TRBV15 and J usage is TRBJ1-5; no clear D gene. Sequencing input: CD4+ T cells from PBMCs. The CDR3: CATSRDRAGNQPQHF. DNA for the CDR3: TGTGCCACCAGCAGAGATCGAGCGGGGAATCAGCCCCAGCATTTT.